These 23 T cell receptor beta chains were sequenced from one sample in a study of OX40 agonist ivuxolimab in advanced cancers. The protocol was immunoSEQ multiplex PCR, while the TCRdb copy is restricted to in-frame clones and leaves out a portion. The sample has 35,000 to 50,000 clones, more than 80% seen once. Sequenced material: CD4+ or CD8+ T cells sorted from blood, taken in a trial of the OX40 agonist ivuxolimab. All receptors derive from an adult with an advanced solid tumor such as melanoma, head and neck, liver or kidney cancer.

The chain has TRBV4-1 and TRBJ1-5; D is unclear. Looked up from germline, CDR1 is MGHRA and CDR2 is YSYEKL. CDR3 length equals 16 residues. V was shortened by 1 base and J by 1 base, with 11 bases between the two germline ends. The CDR3 sequence is CASSQGRFFSNQPQHF. The CDR3 DNA reads as TGCGCCAGCAGCCAAGGCCGGTTTTTCAGCAATCAGCCCCAGCATTTT.

The chain is built from TRBV4-1 and TRBJ1-2, with 7 bases identical to TRBD1. The CDR3 runs 14 residues. Germline assignment: CDR1 MGHRA and CDR2 YSYEKL. V was clipped by 4 bases and J by 6 bases; unmatched bases: 8. In nucleotides, the CDR3 is TGCGCCAGCAGCCCTCTGACAGGGTCCCATGGCTACACCTTC. Translated, it gives CASSPLTGSHGYTF.

The chain joins TRBV11-3 to TRBJ1-1; D is unclear. The CDR3 contains 13 residues. Germline values: CDR1 SGHNT, CDR2 YENEEA. V lost 1 base to trimming and J lost 2 bases, with 5 bases between them. The CDR3, as DNA: TGTGCCAGCAGCTTAGGGGATAACACTGAAGCTTTCTTT. The encoded protein is CASSLGDNTEAFF.

This clone was counted a few times. The V call is TRBV18, the J call TRBJ1-3, with no clear D. The CDR3 spans 12 residues. Germline loops: CDR1 KGHSH, CDR2 LQKENI. V lost 3 bases to trimming and J lost 9 bases, with 9 bases between them. The CDR3 reads CASSPSLGTIYF. The CDR3 DNA sequence: TGTGCCAGCTCACCCTCCTTAGGCACCATATATTTT.

This clone has just one count. The V call is TRBV28, the J call TRBJ1-2; 8 bases fit TRBD1. Germline assignment: CDR1 MDHEN and CDR2 SYDVKM. V was clipped by 4 bases and J by 4 bases; unmatched bases: 11. CDR3 length: 16 amino acids. The CDR3 loop reads CASSSVGTGRPYGYTF. The CDR3 bases are TGTGCCAGCAGTTCGGTGGGGACAGGTCGACCCTATGGCTACACCTTC.

This clone was detected only a few times. The chain employs TRBV7-7 and TRBJ2-5; TRBD2 aligns across 8 bases. The J segment lost 0 bases and the V segment lost 4 bases, leaving 7 bases of the junction unmatched. CDR1 and CDR2 from the germline V gene are SSHAT and FNYEAQ (reference sequence). CDR3 length: 16 residues. The CDR3 sequence is CASSSGTRPNQETQYF. CDR3 nucleotides: TGTGCCAGCAGCTCCGGGACTAGACCCAACCAAGAGACCCAGTACTTC.

The chain employs TRBV5-1 and TRBJ2-2; TRBD1 aligns across 9 bases. Losses at the gene ends were 0 bases for V and 6 bases for J; bases not matched to a gene: 3. Germline V gene lookup returns CDR1 SGHRS and CDR2 YFSETQ. CDR3 length: 15 residues. The CDR3 nucleotides are TGCGCCAGCAGCTTGGGGACAGGGGCCGCCGGGGAGCTGTTTTTT. Amino acids: CASSLGTGAAGELFF.

This rearrangement joins TRBV14 to TRBJ2-1; 7 bases agree with TRBD2. CDR1 is SGHDN and CDR2 is FVKESK in the germline V gene. V gave up 4 bases and J gave up 0 bases; unmatched junction bases: 3. There are 15 residues in the CDR3. CDR3 nucleotides: TGTGCCAGCAGCCCTCTAGCGGCCTCCTACAATGAGCAGTTCTTC. Its translation: CASSPLAASYNEQFF.

The genes are TRBV7-6 and TRBJ1-2; possible D gene TRBD1, 6 bases. The CDR3 consists of 13 residues. V shed 0 bases and J shed 8 bases, with 10 bases lying between them. Germline values: CDR1 SGHVS, CDR2 FNYEAQ. Here the CDR3 DNA reads TGTGCCAGCAGCTTAGCCCAAGGGGGAGGCTACACCTTC. Protein: CASSLAQGGGYTF.

The genes are TRBV7-3 and TRBJ2-1, with 8 bases matching TRBD1. J gave up 10 bases and V 5 bases, and 4 bases lay outside the gene matches. The CDR3 contains 12 residues. Germline V gene lookup returns CDR1 SGHTA and CDR2 FQGTGA. The CDR3 DNA reads as TGTGCCAGCAGCCCTCGGACAGGGGAGCAGTTCTTC. This sequence encodes CASSPRTGEQFF. Complete variable domain (other parts from reference TRBV7-3 and TRBJ2-1): GAGVSQTPSNKVTEKGKYVELRCDPISGHTALYWYRQSLGQGPEFLIYFQGTGAADDSGLPNDRFFAVRPEGSVSTLKIQRTERGDSAVYLCASSPRTGEQFFGPGTRLTVL.

The V call is TRBV4-3, the J call TRBJ2-1; 9 bases are shared with TRBD2. V lost 1 base and J lost 4; bases outside the gene matches: 2. From germline, CDR1 is LGHNA and CDR2 YSLEER. This CDR3 region has 15 residues. CDR3 loop: CASSQVLAGYNEQFF. In DNA, the CDR3 is TGCGCCAGCAGCCAAGTACTAGCGGGTTACAATGAGCAGTTCTTC.

The gene calls are TRBV6-5 and TRBJ2-1; no definite D call. The CDR3 has 13 residues. V was shortened by 4 bases and J by 9 bases, with 13 bases between the two germline ends. Germline V gene lookup returns CDR1 MNHEY and CDR2 SVGAGI. Here the CDR3 reads CASSSNLNSEQFF. The CDR3 DNA sequence: TGTGCCAGCAGTTCTAACCTCAATAGTGAGCAGTTCTTC.

This sequence joins TRBV7-3 and TRBJ2-5; tentative D call: TRBD2 (6 bases). The germline gives CDR1 SGHTA, CDR2 FQGTGA. V lost 2 bases to trimming and J lost 4 bases, with 8 bases between them. This CDR3 has 13 amino acids. The CDR3: CASSLRGGETQYF. The CDR3 nucleotides read TGTGCCAGCAGCTTACGGGGAGGAGAGACCCAGTACTTC.

This rearrangement joins TRBV6-4 to TRBJ1-2; perhaps TRBD1 as D (5 bases). Germline CDR1 MRHNA, CDR2 SNTAGT. V dropped 3 bases and J dropped 8 bases, with 7 bases sitting between them. The CDR3 length is 11 residues. The CDR3 nucleotides read TGTGCCAGCAGTGATGGGGGGGGCTACACCTTC. This codes for CASSDGGGYTF.

This chain connects TRBV5-6 to TRBJ2-7; 12 bases line up with TRBD2. Losses at the gene ends were 2 bases for V and 3 bases for J; bases not matched to a gene: 6. Germline V gene sequence: CDR1 SGHDT, CDR2 YYEEEE. The CDR3 contains 16 residues. The CDR3 here is CASSLTSGGRDYEQYF. The CDR3 DNA reads as TGTGCCAGCAGCTTAACTAGCGGGGGGCGGGACTACGAGCAGTACTTC.

The chain links TRBV7-2 to TRBJ2-7; D unresolved. V was shortened by 3 bases and J by 4 bases, with 22 bases between the two germline ends. The CDR3 is 17 amino acids. Germline CDR1 and CDR2: SGHTA and FQGNSA. The CDR3 DNA is TGTGCCAGCAGCTTGAGCGTTTTCGCGGAGCACTTGTACGAGCAGTACGTC. Protein sequence: CASSLSVFAEHLYEQYV.

The chain employs TRBV10-1 and TRBJ2-1; D gene unclear. V was clipped by 3 bases and J by 10 bases, with 10 bases between them. The CDR3 is 12 residues long. From germline, CDR1 is WNHNN and CDR2 SYGVQD (reference sequence). The CDR3 sequence: CASSDEQWEQFF. CDR3 coding DNA: TGCGCCAGCAGTGACGAGCAGTGGGAGCAGTTCTTC.

This sequence joins TRBV5-1 and TRBJ1-1; maybe TRBD1 (5 bases). The V end lost 2 bases, the J end lost 5 bases, and 13 bases lay between the germline ends. The CDR3 runs to 14 residues. Per the germline V gene, CDR1 is SGHRS and CDR2 is YFSETQ. CDR3 in amino acids: CASSFGGEETEAFF. The CDR3, as DNA: TGCGCCAGCAGCTTCGGGGGGGAAGAGACTGAAGCTTTCTTT.

The chain has TRBV6-1 and TRBJ2-3; 15 nucleotides align to TRBD2. The germline gives CDR1 MNHNS, CDR2 SASEGT. Trimming cost V 4 bases and J 1 base; bases outside gene matches: 6. There are 18 residues in the CDR3. CDR3 residues: CASSGGLAGGVRTDTQYF. CDR3 DNA: TGTGCCAGCAGTGGGGGACTAGCGGGAGGAGTGCGCACAGATACGCAGTATTTT.

As for this clone: Sequence at one end of the junction differs from germline and may be a read error. The rearrangement uses TRBV5-6 and TRBJ2-5; D tentatively reads TRBD1 or TRBD2 (5 bases each). The germline V gene has CDR1 SGHDT and CDR2 YYEEEE. This CDR3 region has 12 residues. This CDR3 reads CASSLSGTKPNF. The CDR3 coding sequence is TGTGCCAGCAGCTTGTCCGGGACGAAGCCAAACTTC. The whole variable domain, remainder taken from reference TRBV5-6 and TRBJ2-5, is DAGVTQSPTHLIKTRGQQVTLRCSPKSGHDTVSWYQQALGQGPQFIFQYYEEEERQRGNFPDRFSGHQFPNYSSELNVNALLLGDSALYLCASSLSGTKPNFGPGTRLLVL.

The chain couples TRBV7-8 to TRBJ1-1, with D possibly being TRBD1 (6 bases). Trimming took 1 base from V and 1 from J, leaving 13 bases between them. The germline CDR1 and CDR2 sequences are SGHVS and FQNEAQ. The CDR3 is 16 residues long. The CDR3 coding sequence is TGTGCCAGCAGCTTAGGCCCGGCAGGGGCGAACACTGAAGCTTTCTTT. Translation gives CASSLGPAGANTEAFF.

The chain employs TRBV30 and TRBJ2-5; 14 bases align to TRBD2. CDR1 is GTSNPN and CDR2 is SVGIG in the germline V gene (reference sequence). The CDR3 has 16 residues. Losses at the gene ends were 4 bases for V and 4 bases for J; bases not matched to a gene: 8. CDR3 nucleotide sequence: TGTGCCTGGACTTCCGGGACTAGCGGGAGTGGAGAGACCCAGTACTTC. Protein sequence: CAWTSGTSGSGETQYF.

This clone was counted a single time. V and J are TRBV5-1 and TRBJ1-1, with TRBD1 identical over 9 bases. The CDR3 totals 14 residues. Germline values: CDR1 SGHRS, CDR2 YFSETQ. J was trimmed by 3 bases and V by 4 bases; bases with no gene match: 4. CDR3 amino acids: CASSEGQGYTEAFF. CDR3 sequence (DNA): TGCGCCAGCAGCGAGGGACAGGGATACACTGAAGCTTTCTTT.